Given below is one TCR beta chain in context. The sample holds many counts of this clonotype. No antigen is known for it. Base qualities are not provided; no much larger clone lies one nucleotide away. The record originates from a study of early T cells in non-severe SARS-CoV-2 infection (dated by TCRdb to the early 2020s). Looking at the study overall: Bulk RNA from unsorted whole blood was used for TCR sequencing, so alpha and beta chains could not be paired.

Libraries were prepared through 5' RACE. Sequencing instrument: NextSeq 500. The TCR library protocol attached unique molecular identifiers to individual cDNA molecules to correct for sequencing error and PCR bias. Both TCR alpha and beta chains were sequenced, and tight co-correlation was observed between alpha and beta sequence abundances in each sample. The published analysis was carried out like this. V gene, J gene and CDR3 annotation of TCR sequences was performed with Decombinator V4. TCRs were defined as expanded if a significant change between any two time points was detected under a Poisson model with p below 0.0001. TCR abundances were normalised to the total number of TCRs sequenced per sample and were expressed as counts per million. MAIT TCRs were defined by TRAV1-2 paired with TRAJ12, TRAJ20 or TRAJ33, and iNKT TCRs by TRAV10 paired with TRAJ18. VDJdb, accessed on 1 November 2021, was searched for TCRs annotated for CMV, EBV and SARS-CoV-2, and TCRs annotated for more than one antigen were excluded. TCRdb reworked the public reads: Q25 trimming with fastp, MiXCR clone assembly, productive beta chains retained. Each CDR3 protein appears once, grouped with its most common genes and DNA. The V and J calls and clone size are TCRdb's, not the authors'. For this sample the table gives 70,000 to 85,000 distinct CDR3 sequences, of which less than 5.5% were detected only once. The ten largest account for about 7% of the sample.

Measured from the cysteine to the phenylalanine, the CDR3 is 14 residues long. The retained sequence is limited to the CDR3, 42 bases, with the frame set at the first base. The germline V gene encodes CDR1 SQVTM and CDR2 ANQGSEA. The V end loses 0 bases and the J end loses 4 bases, and a stretch of 12 bases separates them. The investigation overall reported the following: Matching against VDJdb was skewed toward anti-spike CD8 responses, likely underestimated virus-specific expansions, and missed private and CD4 specificities.

A case-control design nested within a healthcare worker cohort in London, UK, was used, with weekly nasopharyngeal swab PCR tests and blood sampling performed. Between 23 and 31 March 2020, the week of the UK lockdown, healthcare workers were enrolled and then followed up weekly for as long as 16 weeks. Material: whole blood, obtained at baseline. The chain employs TRBV29-1 and TRBJ2-5, with no confident D gene call. The clonotype was recovered from an adult who was a healthcare worker with PCR-confirmed SARS-CoV-2 infection or an uninfected control (not recorded which). The base sequence is TGCAGCGTTGAAGATCTGGGGTTTAGAGAGACCCAGTACTTC. It codes for CSVEDLGFRETQYF.